These 3 T cell receptor beta chains originate from one sample sequenced in a study of identical twins. TCRdb re-called the 5' RACE reads through MiXCR, storing one row per CDR3 protein. This sample carries around 1.7 million distinct CDR3 sequences, roughly a third of them seen once, and the ten largest clones take about 0.3%. The sequenced sample was cord blood. The receptors here all came from a newborn girl in good health.

This clonotype turned up a few times. This chain uses TRBV9 with TRBJ2-3, with 10 positions matching TRBD1. V shed 0 bases, J shed 5 bases, and the junction held 6 bases outside the gene matches. The CDR3 consists of 16 residues. Germline CDR1 and CDR2: SGDLS and YYNGEE. CDR3 DNA sequence: TGTGCCAGCAGCGTAGCCCCGGGACAGGGGTTAGATACGCAGTATTTT. Amino acids: CASSVAPGQGLDTQYF.

The rearrangement links TRBV10-3 to TRBJ1-5; D is undetermined. The CDR3 is 13 residues long. From germline, CDR1 is ENHRY and CDR2 SYGVKD. V lost 8 bases and J lost 0, with 8 bases in between. In DNA form, the CDR3 reads TGTGCCATCGGGGTAAATAGCAATCAGCCCCAGCATTTT. Translating it yields CAIGVNSNQPQHF.

The chain couples TRBV20-1 to TRBJ2-7; 8 bases are a match to TRBD2. The ends lost 6 bases at V and 3 bases at J; junction bases unmatched: 7. The germline V gene encodes CDR1 DFQATT and CDR2 SNEGSKA (reference sequence). This CDR3 has 13 amino acids. This CDR3 reads CSAPRAGGYEQYF. CDR3 coding DNA: TGCAGTGCCCCCAGGGCGGGGGGCTACGAGCAGTACTTC.